These 32 T cell receptor beta chains were sequenced from one sample in a study of T cell repertoires in cytomegalovirus infection. MiXCR, run by TCRdb on the reads, gives a single entry per CDR3 protein. This sample yields under 350,000 distinct CDR3 sequences, of which around 9.6% are seen a single time; approximately 2.4% belongs to the top ten. The sequenced sample was PBMCs. The source of these receptors is a human donor in good health (CMV status not recorded). Some clones in this sample may be carry-over from other donors' samples.

In its sample, this clonotype was seen many times. This chain joins TRBV6-5 and TRBJ1-1, with 8 nucleotides matching TRBD1. Per the germline V gene, CDR1 is MNHEY and CDR2 is SVGAGI. J gave up 4 bases and V 4 bases, and 8 bases lay outside the gene matches. This CDR3 region has 15 residues. CDR3 nucleotides: TGTGCCAGCAGTTCATTGACAGGGGTGGGCACTGAAGCTTTCTTT. Protein sequence: CASSSLTGVGTEAFF.

This clonotype has at least ten counts. The rearrangement links TRBV28 to TRBJ1-5; 7 bases align to TRBD1. The CDR3 loop spans 16 amino acids. Germline CDR1 is MDHEN and CDR2 is SYDVKM. The junction had 13 bases not matched to a gene; V was cut back by 11 bases and J by 0 bases. CDR3 coding DNA: TGTGCCCTGGGCCAGGGGGGAATGTATAGCAATCAGCCCCAGCATTTT. Translation: CALGQGGMYSNQPQHF.

This clonotype was detected ten times or more. The V gene is TRBV6-2 or TRBV6-3, the J gene TRBJ2-3, with D possibly matching TRBD2 (6 bases). Trimming took 5 bases from V and 8 from J, leaving 20 bases between them. There are 15 residues in the CDR3. Germline assignment: CDR1 MNHEY and CDR2 SVGEGT. The chain's CDR3 is CASSPTGLTVATQYF. The CDR3 DNA sequence: TGTGCCAGCAGTCCTACGGGACTGACAGTTGCTACGCAGTATTTT.

This clonotype was detected only a few times. The rearrangement links TRBV29-1 to TRBJ2-1, with 9 positions matching TRBD2. The length of the CDR3 is 13 residues. V was clipped by 6 bases and J by 7 bases; unmatched bases: 7. CDR1 and CDR2 from the germline V gene are SQVTM and ANQGSEA. CDR3 residues: CSVISGGRNEQFF. CDR3 nucleotide sequence: TGCAGCGTCATTAGCGGGGGACGGAATGAGCAGTTCTTC.

This clonotype was seen only a few times. The chain recombines TRBV10-3 with TRBJ1-2; no reliable D call. Trimming took 2 bases from V and 2 from J, leaving 12 bases between them. Per germline, CDR1 ENHRY and CDR2 SYGVKD. The length of the CDR3 is 15 residues. The DNA of the CDR3 is TGTGCCATCAGTGAGAGTGTCGCGGAAAACTATGGCTACACCTTC. Translating gives CAISESVAENYGYTF.

In its sample, this clonotype was seen many times. The chain links TRBV4-1 to TRBJ2-1; no definite D call. V gave up 2 bases and J gave up 5 bases, with 7 bases separating them. This CDR3 contains 13 residues. The germline gives CDR1 MGHRA, CDR2 YSYEKL. CDR3 sequence: CASSQRADNEQFF. CDR3 bases: TGCGCCAGCAGCCAACGGGCAGACAATGAGCAGTTCTTC.

This clonotype was detected only a few times. The rearrangement joins TRBV29-1 to TRBJ2-3; possible D gene TRBD1, 5 bases. Trimming took 7 bases from V and 0 from J, leaving 8 bases between them. This CDR3 has 12 residues. The germline CDR1 and CDR2 sequences are SQVTM and ANQGSEA. Written as DNA, the CDR3 is TGCAGCGCCAGGGATAGCACAGATACGCAGTATTTT. Protein: CSARDSTDTQYF.

This clonotype was seen ten or more times. J is TRBJ1-2 and V is TRBV4-3; D unresolved. The CDR3 totals 15 residues. Between the trimmed V and J ends, which lost 4 bases and 0 bases, there was a span of 12 bases. CDR1 and CDR2 (germline): LGHNA, YSLEER. CDR3 loop: CASSLQFSSNYGYTF. The CDR3 DNA follows: TGCGCCAGCAGCCTGCAATTCAGTTCTAACTATGGCTACACCTTC.

The chain recombines TRBV3-1 with TRBJ1-3; the match to TRBD1 covers 11 bases. The CDR3 is 16 amino acids. With 4 bases clipped from V and 3 bases from J, the junction kept 5 bases outside the gene matches. The germline V gene has CDR1 LGHDT and CDR2 YNNKEL (reference sequence). Here the CDR3 reads CASSPGQGARGNTIYF. Written as DNA, the CDR3 is TGTGCCAGCAGCCCTGGACAGGGGGCTCGTGGAAACACCATATATTTT.

The chain has TRBV29-1 and TRBJ1-1; D call uncertain. The V and J ends lost 7 bases and 3 bases respectively, with 15 bases between them. In germline, CDR1 is SQVTM, CDR2 ANQGSEA. The CDR3 is 13 residues long. The CDR3 is CSASKGGDTEAFF. The CDR3 bases are TGCAGCGCCTCTAAGGGTGGGGACACTGAAGCTTTCTTT.

This clonotype was picked up a small number of times. This chain joins TRBV20-1 and TRBJ1-1; no firm D call. Per germline, CDR1 DFQATT and CDR2 SNEGSKA (reference sequence). V was clipped by 5 bases and J by 1 base, with 11 bases between them. This CDR3 contains 13 residues. The CDR3 nucleotides are TGCAGTGCTGTGAACGGACGGAACACTGAAGCTTTCTTT. Amino acids: CSAVNGRNTEAFF.

In its sample, this clonotype was seen many times. The chain carries TRBV20-1 and TRBJ1-6; D perhaps matches TRBD1 (6 bases). V lost 2 bases and J 7 bases, leaving 18 bases between the germline ends. Germline V gives CDR1 DFQATT, CDR2 SNEGSKA (reference sequence). The CDR3 consists of 16 residues. The CDR3 reads CSARSIGWGANSPLHF. CDR3 nucleotides: TGCAGTGCTAGATCCATTGGGTGGGGGGCCAATTCACCCCTCCACTTT.

The chain uses TRBV12-3 or TRBV12-4 and TRBJ1-2, with 7 bases aligning to TRBD1. This CDR3 region has 12 residues. Trimming at V came to 8 bases and at J to 6 bases, leaving 6 bases not matched to a gene. CDR3 nucleotides: TGTGCCAGCGGCGCAGGGGGACATGGCTACACCTTC. The encoded protein is CASGAGGHGYTF.

This clonotype occurred many times. The rearrangement links TRBV7-2 to TRBJ2-6; D possibly corresponds to TRBD2 (7 bases). V lost 3 bases and J lost 2, with 17 bases in between. This CDR3 spans 18 amino acids. Germline CDR1 SGHTA, CDR2 FQGNSA. The CDR3 sequence: CASSFFRGGRPGANVLTF. CDR3 sequence (DNA): TGTGCCAGCAGCTTCTTTAGGGGGGGCCGTCCTGGGGCCAACGTCCTGACTTTC.

Ten or more counts support this clonotype. The CDR3 coding sequence is TGTGCCAGCAGCCCCAGGGAAAAGGGCTACACCTTC. It translates to CASSPREKGYTF. The chain carries TRBV5-6 and TRBJ1-2; TRBD1 is a possible D gene (5 bases). Between the trimmed V and J ends, which lost 4 bases and 8 bases, there was a span of 12 bases. The V gene's germline CDR1 is SGHDT and CDR2 YYEEEE. This CDR3 is 12 amino acids long.

This clonotype was detected many times. V gene TRBV7-6 combines with J gene TRBJ2-5, with a tentative D call TRBD2 (6 bases). The CDR3 is made up of 13 amino acids. V was clipped by 5 bases and J by 5 bases, with 12 bases between them. Germline lookup yields CDR1 SGHVS and CDR2 FNYEAQ. CDR3 protein: CASSPSDTETQYF. For the CDR3, the DNA is TGTGCCAGCAGCCCTAGCGATACCGAGACCCAGTACTTC.

This clonotype was detected many times. The chain uses TRBV7-2 and TRBJ2-7; a possible D gene is TRBD2 (5 bases). Germline CDR1 reads SGHTA; CDR2 reads FQGNSA. The CDR3 runs to 13 residues. Trimming took 3 bases from V and 7 from J, leaving 13 bases between them. CDR3 in amino acids: CASSFYREMEQYF. The DNA of the CDR3 is TGTGCCAGCAGCTTTTACCGGGAAATGGAGCAGTACTTC.

The table lists this clonotype with many counts. The J gene is TRBJ1-1, the V gene TRBV28, with 10 bases aligning to TRBD1. The trim removed 6 bases at V and 5 bases at J, leaving 12 bases unmatched. Germline V gene data show CDR1 as MDHEN and CDR2 as SYDVKM. CDR3 length: 16 amino acids. The CDR3 sequence: CASSYSTGTGVTEAFF. CDR3 nucleotides: TGTGCCAGCAGCTATTCAACCGGGACAGGGGTGACTGAAGCTTTCTTT.

This clonotype was picked up many times. The chain couples TRBV7-9 to TRBJ2-6; the D is unclear. The CDR3 has 15 amino acids. The germline V gene encodes CDR1 SEHNR and CDR2 FQNEAQ (reference sequence). Between the trimmed V and J ends, which lost 2 bases and 1 base, there was a span of 6 bases. CDR3 DNA: TGTGCCAGCAGCTTAATCCGATCTGGGGCCAACGTCCTGACTTTC. Translated, it gives CASSLIRSGANVLTF.

Many counts were recorded for this clonotype. The J gene is TRBJ2-5, the V gene TRBV12-3 or TRBV12-4; D not certain. The CDR3 extends over 15 amino acids. The V gene lost 1 base and the J gene lost 0 bases, with 9 bases spanning the gap. This CDR3 is CASSLGRGNQETQYF. In DNA form, the CDR3 reads TGTGCCAGCAGTTTAGGGAGAGGAAACCAAGAGACCCAGTACTTC.

This clonotype was recorded at least ten times. The V call is TRBV7-2, the J call TRBJ1-1; no definite D call. Germline V gene sequence: CDR1 SGHTA, CDR2 FQGNSA. The V end lost 5 bases, the J end lost 1 base, and 17 bases lay between the germline ends. The CDR3 covers 16 residues. The CDR3 coding sequence is TGTGCCAGCAGCCTAAGGTGGTTTACTGGGAACACTGAAGCTTTCTTT. Protein product: CASSLRWFTGNTEAFF.

This clonotype has at least ten counts. CDR3 protein: CATRQARHTEAFF. The CDR3 region has the DNA TGTGCCACCAGGCAGGCCCGGCACACTGAAGCTTTCTTT. The gene calls are TRBV4-2 and TRBJ1-1, with D unresolved. The germline gives CDR1 LGHNA, CDR2 YNFKEQ. The CDR3 consists of 13 residues. Trimming stripped 10 bases from V and 3 bases from J, with 15 bases between.

In its sample, this clonotype was seen a few times. The V gene is TRBV2, the J gene TRBJ2-5; D is perhaps TRBD1 (5 bases). The CDR3 is 17 residues long. CDR1 is SNHLY, CDR2 FYNNEI, per germline. V lost 7 bases, J lost 1 base, and 22 bases lay in between. The CDR3 here is CASTLRTQGSFQETQYF. The CDR3 region has the DNA TGTGCCAGCACCCTGCGGACCCAGGGCTCGTTCCAAGAGACCCAGTACTTC.

This clonotype was seen only a few times. The rearrangement links TRBV6-2 or TRBV6-3 to TRBJ1-1; possible D gene TRBD1, 6 bases. Germline V CDR1 and CDR2: MNHEY, SVGEGT. Trimming cost V 0 bases and J 9 bases, with 14 bases left between them. This CDR3 is built from 14 residues. CDR3 DNA: TGTGCCAGCAGTTACTCAGTACAGGGCCGAAAAGCTTTCTTT. Protein product: CASSYSVQGRKAFF.

This clonotype was recorded a few times. This chain joins TRBV6-5 and TRBJ1-2; no definite D call. CDR3 size: 13 residues. Looked up from germline, CDR1 is MNHEY and CDR2 is SVGAGI. V lost 4 bases and J lost 6, with 12 bases in between. CDR3 sequence reads: CASSWLGGDGYTF. DNA of the CDR3: TGTGCCAGCAGTTGGCTTGGCGGGGATGGCTACACCTTC.

The sample holds many counts of this clonotype. The chain recombines TRBV7-9 with TRBJ2-7; TRBD2 agrees at 8 bases. This CDR3 has 14 amino acids. With 5 bases clipped from V and 0 bases from J, the junction kept 3 bases outside the gene matches. Germline lookup yields CDR1 SEHNR and CDR2 FQNEAQ (reference sequence). CDR3 nucleotide sequence: TGTGCCAGCAGCCGGGAGGGGACCTCCTACGAGCAGTACGTC. It translates to CASSREGTSYEQYV.

Ten or more counts support this clonotype. This chain joins TRBV20-1 and TRBJ2-2, with unresolved D. CDR1 and CDR2 from the germline V gene are DFQATT and SNEGSKA (reference sequence). The CDR3 loop spans 13 amino acids. Trimming cost V 3 bases and J 4 bases, with 9 bases left between them. The CDR3 sequence: CSARVGITGELFF. The CDR3 DNA follows: TGCAGTGCTAGGGTGGGAATCACCGGGGAGCTGTTTTTT.

This clonotype has ten or more counts. This sequence joins TRBV2 and TRBJ1-5; 8 bases map to TRBD1. Germline trimming cut 6 bases from V and 0 bases from J; bases unmatched to any gene: 4. The germline CDR1 and CDR2 sequences are SNHLY and FYNNEI. This CDR3 has 15 amino acids. The CDR3: CASRGQGTSNQPQHF. The CDR3 DNA reads as TGTGCCAGCAGAGGACAGGGAACTAGCAATCAGCCCCAGCATTTT.

This clonotype was seen only a few times. The chain employs TRBV3-1 and TRBJ2-1, with 8 positions matching TRBD2. The germline V gene encodes CDR1 LGHDT and CDR2 YNNKEL (reference sequence). The V gene end was trimmed by 0 bases and the J gene end by 4 bases; junction bases not matched to a gene: 5. This CDR3 comprises 16 residues. CDR3 DNA sequence: TGTGCCAGCAGCCAAGATCAACTAGCGGTATACAATGAGCAGTTCTTC. Translated, it gives CASSQDQLAVYNEQFF.

The V gene is TRBV7-8, the J gene TRBJ2-7, with TRBD1 identical over 8 bases. The CDR3 extends over 15 amino acids. CDR1 is SGHVS, CDR2 FQNEAQ, per germline. V dropped 6 bases and J dropped 0; count of bases not matched to a gene: 7. CDR3 DNA: TGTGCCAGCAGGGCGACGGACAGGGACTCCTACGAGCAGTACTTC. Amino acids: CASRATDRDSYEQYF.

This clonotype has more than one count but fewer than ten. The chain is built from TRBV6-5 and TRBJ1-5, with D maybe TRBD1 (6 bases). The CDR3 spans 13 residues. Trimming took off 10 bases at V and 4 bases at J, with 14 bases between the two ends. Germline CDR1 and CDR2: MNHEY and SVGAGI. CDR3 amino acids: CATRGSGNQPQHF. CDR3 DNA sequence: TGTGCCACCAGGGGATCAGGGAATCAGCCCCAGCATTTT.

Ten or more counts support this clonotype. The chain combines TRBV5-4 with TRBJ1-2, with TRBD1 matching over 7 bases. The CDR3 runs 15 residues. Germline values: CDR1 SGHNT, CDR2 YYREEE (reference sequence). V lost 3 bases, J lost 4 bases, and 9 bases stayed unmatched. The CDR3 nucleotides are TGTGCCAGCAGCTCGGTGACAGGGTCGATCTATGGCTACACCTTC. Translated: CASSSVTGSIYGYTF.